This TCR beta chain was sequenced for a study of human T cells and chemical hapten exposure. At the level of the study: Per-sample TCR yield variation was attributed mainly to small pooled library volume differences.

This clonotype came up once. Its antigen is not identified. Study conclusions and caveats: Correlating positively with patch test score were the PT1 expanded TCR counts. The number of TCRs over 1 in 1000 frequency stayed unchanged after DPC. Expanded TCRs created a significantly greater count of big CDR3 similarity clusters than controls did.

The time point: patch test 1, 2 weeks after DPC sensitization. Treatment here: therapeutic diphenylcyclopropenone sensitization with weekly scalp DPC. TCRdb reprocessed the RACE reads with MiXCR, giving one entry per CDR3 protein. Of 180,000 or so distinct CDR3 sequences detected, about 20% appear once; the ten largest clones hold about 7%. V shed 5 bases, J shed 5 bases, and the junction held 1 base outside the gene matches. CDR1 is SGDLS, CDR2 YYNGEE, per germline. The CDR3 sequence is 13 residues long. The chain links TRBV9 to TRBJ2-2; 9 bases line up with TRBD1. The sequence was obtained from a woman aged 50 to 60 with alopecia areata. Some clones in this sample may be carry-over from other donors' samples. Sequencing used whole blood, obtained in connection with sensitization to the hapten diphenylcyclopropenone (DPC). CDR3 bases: TGTGCCAGCAGACAGGGGGCTACCGGGGAGCTGTTTTTT. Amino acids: CASRQGATGELFF.